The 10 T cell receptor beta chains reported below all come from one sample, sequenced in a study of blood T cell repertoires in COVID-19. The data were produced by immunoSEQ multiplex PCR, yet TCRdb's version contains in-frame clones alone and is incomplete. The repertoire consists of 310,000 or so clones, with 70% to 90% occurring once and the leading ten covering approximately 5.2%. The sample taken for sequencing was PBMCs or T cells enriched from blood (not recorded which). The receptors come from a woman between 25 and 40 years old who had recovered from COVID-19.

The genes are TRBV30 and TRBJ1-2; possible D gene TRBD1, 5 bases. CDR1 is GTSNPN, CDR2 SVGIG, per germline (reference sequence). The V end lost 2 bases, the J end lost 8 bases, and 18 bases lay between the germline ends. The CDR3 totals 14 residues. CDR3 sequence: CAWSHRRRGGGYTF. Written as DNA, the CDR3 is TGTGCCTGGAGTCACAGGAGGAGGGGCGGAGGCTACACCTTC.

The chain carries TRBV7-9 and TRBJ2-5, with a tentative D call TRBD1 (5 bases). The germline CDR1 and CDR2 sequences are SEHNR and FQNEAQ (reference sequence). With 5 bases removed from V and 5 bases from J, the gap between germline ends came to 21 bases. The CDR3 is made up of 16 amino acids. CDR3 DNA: TGTGCCAGCAGCCCACCTGGTGGCAGGGTCAGGGAGACCCAGTACTTC. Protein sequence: CASSPPGGRVRETQYF.

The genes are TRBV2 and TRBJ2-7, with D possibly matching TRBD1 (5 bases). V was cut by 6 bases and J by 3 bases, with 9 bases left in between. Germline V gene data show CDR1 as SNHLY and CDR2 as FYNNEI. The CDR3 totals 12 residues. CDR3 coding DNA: TGTGCCAGCAGGGACAATAACTACGAGCAGTACTTC. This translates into CASRDNNYEQYF.

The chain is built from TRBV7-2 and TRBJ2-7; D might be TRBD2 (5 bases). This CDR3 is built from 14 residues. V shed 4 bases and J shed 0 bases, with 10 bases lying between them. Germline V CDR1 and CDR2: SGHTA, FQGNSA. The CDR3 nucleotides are TGTGCCAGCAGCTCCCTAGCTCTCTCCTACGAGCAGTACTTC. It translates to CASSSLALSYEQYF.

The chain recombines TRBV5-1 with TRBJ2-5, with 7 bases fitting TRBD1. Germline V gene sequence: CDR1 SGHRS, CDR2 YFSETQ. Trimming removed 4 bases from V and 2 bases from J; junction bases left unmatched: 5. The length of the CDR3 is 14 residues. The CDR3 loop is CASSAGTAQETQYF. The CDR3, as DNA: TGCGCCAGCAGCGCTGGGACAGCTCAAGAGACCCAGTACTTC.

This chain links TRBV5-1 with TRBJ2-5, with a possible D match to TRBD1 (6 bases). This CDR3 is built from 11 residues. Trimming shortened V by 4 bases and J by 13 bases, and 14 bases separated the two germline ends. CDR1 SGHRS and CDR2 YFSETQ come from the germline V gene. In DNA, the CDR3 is TGCGCCAGCAGCGAACAGGGCATGGCGTACTTC. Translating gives CASSEQGMAYF. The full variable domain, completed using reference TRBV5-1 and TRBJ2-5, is KAGVTQTPRYLIKTRGQQVTLSCSPISGHRSVSWYQQTPGQGLQFLFEYFSETQRNKGNFPGRFSGRQFSNSRSEMNVSTLELGDSALYLCASSEQGMAYFGPGTRLLVL.

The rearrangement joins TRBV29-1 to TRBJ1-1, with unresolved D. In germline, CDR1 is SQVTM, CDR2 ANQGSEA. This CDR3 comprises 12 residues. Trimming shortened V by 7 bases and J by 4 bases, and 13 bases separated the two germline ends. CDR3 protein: CSAKFRGTEAFF. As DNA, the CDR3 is TGCAGCGCCAAGTTTCGCGGCACTGAAGCTTTCTTT.

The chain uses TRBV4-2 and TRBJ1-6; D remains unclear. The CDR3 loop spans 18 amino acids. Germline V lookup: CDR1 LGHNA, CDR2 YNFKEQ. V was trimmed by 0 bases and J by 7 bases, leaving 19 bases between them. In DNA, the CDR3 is TGTGCCAGCAGCCAAGAGGTGCATGGTGGGAGTGGGAATTCACCCCTCCACTTT. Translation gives CASSQEVHGGSGNSPLHF.

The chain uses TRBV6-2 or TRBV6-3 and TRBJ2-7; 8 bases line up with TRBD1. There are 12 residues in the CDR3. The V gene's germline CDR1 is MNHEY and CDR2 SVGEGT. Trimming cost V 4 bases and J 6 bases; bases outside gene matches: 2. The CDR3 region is CASSFDRGEQYF. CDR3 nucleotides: TGTGCCAGCAGTTTCGACAGGGGCGAGCAGTACTTC.

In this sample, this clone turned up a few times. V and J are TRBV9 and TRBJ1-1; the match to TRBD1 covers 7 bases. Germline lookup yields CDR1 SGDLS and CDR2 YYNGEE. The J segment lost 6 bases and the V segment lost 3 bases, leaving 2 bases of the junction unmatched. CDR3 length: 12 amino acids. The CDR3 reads CASSAGTAEAFF. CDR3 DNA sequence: TGTGCCAGCAGCGCGGGGACAGCTGAAGCTTTCTTT. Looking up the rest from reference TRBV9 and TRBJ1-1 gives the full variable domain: DSGVTQTPKHLITATGQRVTLRCSPRSGDLSVYWYQQSLDQGLQFLIQYYNGEERAKGNILERFSAQQFPDLHSELNLSSLELGDSALYFCASSAGTAEAFFGQGTRLTVV.